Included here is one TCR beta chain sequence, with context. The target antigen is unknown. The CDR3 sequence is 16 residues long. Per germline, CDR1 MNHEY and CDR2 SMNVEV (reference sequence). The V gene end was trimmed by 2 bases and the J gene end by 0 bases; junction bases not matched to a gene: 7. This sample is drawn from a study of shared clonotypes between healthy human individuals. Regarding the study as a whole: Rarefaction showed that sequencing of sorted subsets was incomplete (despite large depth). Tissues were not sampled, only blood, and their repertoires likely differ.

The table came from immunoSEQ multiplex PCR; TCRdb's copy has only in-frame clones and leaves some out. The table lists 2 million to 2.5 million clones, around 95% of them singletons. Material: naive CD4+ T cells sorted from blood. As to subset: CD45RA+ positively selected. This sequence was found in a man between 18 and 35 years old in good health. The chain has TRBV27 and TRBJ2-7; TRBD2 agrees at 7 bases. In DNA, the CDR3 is TGTGCCAGCAGTTTAAAATCGGCGGGGGTCTCCTACGAGCAGTACTTC. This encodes CASSLKSAGVSYEQYF.